This T cell receptor beta chain was captured in a study of shared clonotypes between healthy human individuals. The wider study: Used for every donor were three CD4 naive, three CD4 memory, two CD8 naive and one CD8 memory plate. Whole-study results and caveats: Only a few donors were included, so the genetic and exposure-history diversity represented was limited. For naive CD4 cells, roughly 5% of clonotypes were shared across a handful of donors.

With regard to this clone: Its antigen is currently unknown.

In the sorted-subset replicate PCRs, 200 ng DNA, around 30,000 T cell genomes, was used. Measured with immunoSEQ multiplex PCR; TCRdb has only the in-frame clones, and not every one. Here the sample spans 550,000 to 850,000 clones, over 65% being singletons. CDR1 is GTSNPN and CDR2 is SVGIG in the germline V gene (reference sequence). This CDR3 has 15 amino acids. V lost 2 bases, J lost 0 bases, and 6 bases stayed unmatched. The chain has TRBV30 and TRBJ1-2; 7 bases match TRBD1. The TCR sequence derives from a woman aged 30 to 39 in good health. The sequenced material came from memory CD4+ T cells sorted from blood. Subset defined: CD45RA-negative fraction. The CDR3 region is CAWSPPGQSNYGYTF. Written as DNA, the CDR3 is TGTGCCTGGAGTCCTCCGGGACAGTCTAACTATGGCTACACCTTC.